The TCR beta chain under discussion was sequenced for a study of CD8 T cells in Susac syndrome. Whole-study context: Patients with Susac syndrome were therapy-naive, taking corticosteroids, with some also receiving intravenous immunoglobulin, or taking intravenous immunoglobulin alone at the time their blood was drawn.

V lost 2 bases, J lost 7 bases, and 8 bases lay in between. The CDR3 consists of 12 residues. Reverse transcription of about 0.45 to 1 ug RNA was carried out with random hexamers. Using its own MiXCR run on the immunoSEQ multiplex PCR reads, TCRdb lists one record per CDR3 protein. The profile shows about 190,000 distinct CDR3 sequences, 90% to 97% of them singletons. The clonotype originates from a human donor with Susac syndrome. The chain links TRBV12-3 or TRBV12-4 to TRBJ1-2; D unclear. The sample comprised CD4+ T cells from PBMCs. This chain's CDR3 is CASSLTVRGYTF. DNA for the CDR3: TGTGCCAGCAGTTTAACAGTTCGTGGCTACACCTTC.